This entry lists 16 T cell receptor beta chains sequenced from one sample in a study of cytomegalovirus exposure and HLA in healthy donors. The PCR ran on 60 Vbeta and 13 Jbeta primers. The method was immunoSEQ multiplex PCR; TCRdb's version includes in-frame clones alone and lacks a portion of them. This table has about 120,000 clones, 77% appearing once. Specimen: PBMCs. The receptors here all came from a man younger than 35 in good health and CMV-seropositive.

V gene TRBV7-2 combines with J gene TRBJ1-3; 7 nucleotides match TRBD1. This CDR3 comprises 18 residues. V lost 3 bases to trimming and J lost 0 bases; unmatched junction nucleotides: 11. CDR1 SGHTA and CDR2 FQGNSA come from the germline V gene. CDR3 protein: CASSFPRTGGDSGNTIYF. The CDR3 nucleotides read TGTGCCAGCAGCTTTCCCCGGACAGGAGGCGACTCTGGAAACACCATATATTTT. The variable domain in full, with the rest retrieved from reference TRBV7-2 and TRBJ1-3, is GAGVSQSPSNKVTEKGKDVELRCDPISGHTALYWYRQSLGQGLEFLIYFQGNSAPDKSGLPSDRFSAERTGGSVSTLTIQRTQQEDSAVYLCASSFPRTGGDSGNTIYFGEGSWLTVV.

The V and J genes are TRBV6-6 and TRBJ1-4, with D uncertain. CDR3 length: 15 amino acids. Deletions cut 7 bases from V and 6 bases from J, with 18 bases between. The V gene's germline CDR1 is MNHNY and CDR2 SVGAGI (reference sequence). CDR3 protein: CASKADRLRDEKLFF. The CDR3 nucleotides are TGTGCCAGCAAGGCGGATCGACTGAGGGATGAAAAACTGTTTTTT.

This clone was seen a handful of times. The V and J genes are TRBV14 and TRBJ1-1, with D perhaps matching TRBD1 (5 bases). Germline V gene data show CDR1 as SGHDN and CDR2 as FVKESK. This CDR3 has 14 residues. Trimming removed 1 base at V and 3 bases at J, with 9 bases between. CDR3 sequence: CASSQVQAYTEAFF. CDR3 coding DNA: TGTGCCAGCAGCCAAGTACAGGCGTACACTGAAGCTTTCTTT.

This rearrangement joins TRBV13 to TRBJ2-1, with 9 bases that match TRBD2. V trimming: 10 bases; J trimming: 8 bases; junction bases outside the gene matches: 12. Germline CDR1 and CDR2: PRHDT and FYEKMQ (reference sequence). The CDR3 is 14 amino acids. CDR3 in amino acids: CATLAGAANDEQFF. CDR3 bases: TGTGCCACCTTAGCGGGAGCGGCCAATGATGAGCAGTTCTTC.

The V gene is TRBV6-1, the J gene TRBJ2-7, with TRBD2 identical over 10 bases. There are 14 residues in the CDR3. Germline lookup yields CDR1 MNHNS and CDR2 SASEGT. Germline trimming cut 7 bases from V and 3 bases from J; bases unmatched to any gene: 6. The chain's CDR3 is CASKPGLANYEQYF. In DNA form, the CDR3 reads TGTGCCAGCAAACCGGGACTAGCGAACTACGAGCAGTACTTC.

The chain is built from TRBV7-9 and TRBJ1-5; D uncertain. The germline V gene has CDR1 SEHNR and CDR2 FQNEAQ (reference sequence). The V end lost 5 bases, the J end lost 4 bases, and 6 bases lay between the germline ends. CDR3 length: 12 residues. The CDR3: CASSEGNQPQHF. The DNA of the CDR3 is TGTGCCAGCAGCGAGGGTAATCAGCCCCAGCATTTT.

CDR3 in amino acids: CAWSTADRAFF. CDR3 coding DNA: TGTGCCTGGAGTACAGCCGATCGGGCTTTCTTT. The chain carries TRBV30 and TRBJ1-1; no clear D gene. Germline V gives CDR1 GTSNPN, CDR2 SVGIG (reference sequence). Deletions cut 2 bases from V and 11 bases from J, with 12 bases between. This CDR3 comprises 11 residues.

The V gene is TRBV27, the J gene TRBJ2-1; D is undetermined. V lost 2 bases, J lost 5 bases, and 10 bases lay in between. The CDR3 is 14 amino acids. Germline-derived CDR1 and CDR2 are MNHEY and SMNVEV (reference sequence). CDR3 in DNA: TGTGCCAGCAGTTTAGGTTTCGGTAACAATGAGCAGTTCTTC. Translating it yields CASSLGFGNNEQFF.

The chain uses TRBV19 and TRBJ1-3; no definite D call. This CDR3 is 12 amino acids long. The ends were cut back, 8 bases at V and 8 bases at J, with 13 bases in the middle. From germline, CDR1 is LNHDA and CDR2 SQIVND (reference sequence). CDR3 in DNA: TGTGCCAGTGGCATAGGTCAGGACACCATATATTTT. Encoded protein: CASGIGQDTIYF.

The chain joins TRBV6-5 to TRBJ2-4, with 9 bases lining up with TRBD1. J lost 6 bases, V lost 7 bases, and 4 bases had no gene match. The CDR3 runs 13 residues. CDR1 is MNHEY, CDR2 SVGAGI, per germline. The CDR3 nucleotides read TGTGCCAGCAACCGACAGGGGGGAAACATTCAGTACTTC. It yields the protein CASNRQGGNIQYF.

The chain uses TRBV15 and TRBJ2-5; 7 bases align to TRBD2. The CDR3 consists of 14 residues. Germline V gives CDR1 LNHNV, CDR2 YYDKDF (reference sequence). The J segment lost 6 bases and the V segment lost 0 bases, leaving 4 bases of the junction unmatched. The CDR3 protein is CATSREGGGQTQYF. DNA for the CDR3: TGTGCCACCAGCAGAGAGGGGGGGGGACAGACCCAGTACTTC. Full variable domain (rest looked up from reference TRBV15 and TRBJ2-5): DAMVIQNPRYQVTQFGKPVTLSCSQTLNHNVMYWYQQKSSQAPKLLFHYYDKDFNNEADTPDNFQSRRPNTSFCFLDIRSPGLGDTAMYLCATSREGGGQTQYFGPGTRLLVL.

This chain joins TRBV20-1 and TRBJ1-1; tentatively, D is TRBD1 (5 bases). The V end lost 6 bases, the J end lost 4 bases, and 9 bases lay between the germline ends. CDR1 is DFQATT and CDR2 is SNEGSKA in the germline V gene (reference sequence). This CDR3 spans 11 amino acids. CDR3 amino acids: CSAPRGTEAFF. The CDR3 DNA reads as TGCAGTGCCCCTAGGGGCACTGAAGCTTTCTTT.

Written as DNA, the CDR3 is TGCGCCAGCAGTGAGACCGGGGGGACAGGGGGCTACACCTTC. This encodes CASSETGGTGGYTF. V is TRBV10-1 and J is TRBJ1-2, with 9 bases matching TRBD1. V lost 2 bases, J lost 8 bases, and 6 bases stayed unmatched. Germline V lookup: CDR1 WNHNN, CDR2 SYGVQD (reference sequence). This CDR3 is built from 14 residues.

The J gene is TRBJ1-2, the V gene TRBV19; TRBD1 agrees at 8 bases. The ends lost 6 bases at V and 8 bases at J; junction bases unmatched: 14. Per germline, CDR1 LNHDA and CDR2 SQIVND (reference sequence). The CDR3 runs to 15 residues. The CDR3 coding sequence is TGTGCCAGTAGGCTCCCTGGGACAGGCTTGAGAGGCTACACCTTC. This codes for CASRLPGTGLRGYTF. Full variable domain (outside the CDR3, taken from reference TRBV19 and TRBJ1-2): DGGITQSPKYLFRKEGQNVTLSCEQNLNHDAMYWYRQDPGQGLRLIYYSQIVNDFQKGDIAEGYSVSREKKESFPLTVTSAQKNPTAFYLCASRLPGTGLRGYTFGSGTRLTVV.

This clone is judged medium-sized. The chain uses TRBV6-1 and TRBJ2-1, with D unclear. The CDR3 sequence is 13 residues long. The ends were cut back, 5 bases at V and 8 bases at J, with 13 bases in the middle. Germline V gene data show CDR1 as MNHNS and CDR2 as SASEGT. CDR3 DNA sequence: TGTGCCAGCAGTCCGATTAGCACTCATGAGCAGTTCTTC. It encodes CASSPISTHEQFF.

This rearrangement joins TRBV11-2 to TRBJ2-5; D may be TRBD2 (5 bases). Trimming took 5 bases from V and 5 from J, leaving 15 bases between them. The germline gives CDR1 SGHAT, CDR2 FQNNGV. There are 14 residues in the CDR3. The CDR3 bases are TGTGCCAGCAGCCCGGAGGACGCGTCGGAGACCCAGTACTTC. Encoded protein: CASSPEDASETQYF.